Shown below are 32 T cell receptor beta chains from a single sample sequenced in a study of beta chain features in type 1 diabetes. The isolated RNA, all of it, was reverse transcribed, so expressed TCRB transcripts were what got sequenced. Profiled with immunoSEQ multiplex PCR; TCRdb holds only in-frame clones, not every one. The profile shows 110,000 to 150,000 clones, just over 9% of them singletons. Sequenced material: central memory CD4+ T cells from blood. These receptors originate from a man aged 18 to 30 in good health.

In its sample, this clone was seen a few times. The chain couples TRBV5-4 to TRBJ2-5; 9 bases align to TRBD1. The germline V gene encodes CDR1 SGHNT and CDR2 YYREEE (reference sequence). The CDR3 loop spans 17 amino acids. The ends lost 0 bases at V and 2 bases at J; junction bases unmatched: 8. In DNA, the CDR3 is TGTGCCAGCAGCTTGGGGGGGACAGGGAGAGGACAAGAGACCCAGTACTTC. Translating it yields CASSLGGTGRGQETQYF.

This clone has ten or more counts. The chain couples TRBV7-2 to TRBJ1-5; D possibly corresponds to TRBD1 (5 bases). Germline-derived CDR1 and CDR2 are SGHTA and FQGNSA. CDR3 size: 15 residues. Trimming cost V 4 bases and J 3 bases, with 13 bases left between them. The CDR3 reads CASSSRSGLNQPQHF. In DNA, the CDR3 is TGTGCCAGCAGCTCCCGATCAGGGCTCAATCAGCCCCAGCATTTT.

This clone has a count of ten or more. J is TRBJ2-7 and V is TRBV4-1; no reliable D call. V was pared by 1 base and J by 2 bases, with 15 bases between. CDR3 size: 16 residues. Germline V lookup: CDR1 MGHRA, CDR2 YSYEKL. In DNA, the CDR3 is TGCGCCAGCAGCCAAGCCGACATGTTCCTTACCTACGAGCAGTACTTC. Protein product: CASSQADMFLTYEQYF.

A few counts support this clone. The chain links TRBV5-1 to TRBJ2-7; 7 positions match TRBD1. The germline V gene has CDR1 SGHRS and CDR2 YFSETQ. With 4 bases clipped from V and 5 bases from J, the junction kept 9 bases outside the gene matches. The CDR3 length is 14 residues. This chain's CDR3 is CASSPDRVPHEQYF. In DNA, the CDR3 is TGCGCCAGCAGCCCTGACAGGGTCCCCCACGAGCAGTACTTC.

This clone came up a few times. The chain employs TRBV4-3 and TRBJ2-7; 8 bases line up with TRBD2. CDR1 and CDR2 from the germline V gene are LGHNA and YSLEER. Losses at the gene ends were 2 bases for V and 1 base for J; bases not matched to a gene: 7. The CDR3 extends over 16 amino acids. The CDR3 sequence is CASSQTSGGGSYEQYF. Written as DNA, the CDR3 is TGCGCCAGCAGCCAAACCTCGGGCGGGGGGTCCTACGAGCAGTACTTC.

The sample holds a few counts of this clone. This chain joins TRBV5-6 and TRBJ1-5, with D unclear. Trimming removed 4 bases at V and 0 bases at J, with 11 bases between. This CDR3 contains 15 residues. CDR1 is SGHDT and CDR2 is YYEEEE in the germline V gene. CDR3 DNA sequence: TGTGCCAGCAGCCGTCTGGGCTATAGCAATCAGCCCCAGCATTTT. Amino acids: CASSRLGYSNQPQHF.

This chain connects TRBV5-1 to TRBJ1-1, with 9 bases identical to TRBD1. Germline V CDR1 and CDR2: SGHRS, YFSETQ. The CDR3 totals 15 residues. The J segment lost 6 bases and the V segment lost 4 bases, leaving 10 bases of the junction unmatched. CDR3 sequence (DNA): TGCGCCAGCAGCCCCGGGACAGGGTCGGCAGCTGAAGCTTTCTTT. Its translation: CASSPGTGSAAEAFF.

The J gene is TRBJ2-3, the V gene TRBV7-3; 11 bases map to TRBD2. Germline-derived CDR1 and CDR2 are SGHTA and FQGTGA. J gave up 4 bases and V 4 bases, and 1 base lay outside the gene matches. The CDR3 has 14 residues. Here the CDR3 DNA reads TGTGCCAGCAGCTCGGGACTAGCGGCAGATACGCAGTATTTT. Translating it yields CASSSGLAADTQYF.

At least ten counts were recorded for this clone. Within the sample, other DNA sequences also encode this same CDR3. V gene TRBV19 combines with J gene TRBJ2-6; D is undetermined. CDR1 and CDR2 (germline): LNHDA, SQIVND (reference sequence). The V gene lost 1 base and the J gene lost 0 bases, with 4 bases spanning the gap. The CDR3 covers 15 residues. CDR3 nucleotides: TGTGCCAGTAGTATAGGAGACTCTGGGGCCAACGTCCTGACTTTC. Translation: CASSIGDSGANVLTF. The full variable domain, its missing parts supplied by reference TRBV19 and TRBJ2-6, is DGGITQSPKYLFRKEGQNVTLSCEQNLNHDAMYWYRQDPGQGLRLIYYSQIVNDFQKGDIAEGYSVSREKKESFPLTVTSAQKNPTAFYLCASSIGDSGANVLTFGAGSRLTVL.

The chain has TRBV7-2 and TRBJ2-7; 9 bases are shared with TRBD2. Per germline, CDR1 SGHTA and CDR2 FQGNSA. This CDR3 is 16 amino acids long. V lost 1 base and J lost 6; bases outside the gene matches: 10. The CDR3 coding sequence is TGTGCCAGCAGCTTAGTGGGAGGCGGGGGGGTTAGCGAGCAGTACTTC. It encodes CASSLVGGGGVSEQYF.

V is TRBV15 and J is TRBJ1-2; D is unclear. V gave up 3 bases and J gave up 4 bases, with 15 bases separating them. The germline V gene has CDR1 LNHNV and CDR2 YYDKDF (reference sequence). The CDR3 is 15 residues long. The CDR3 region has the DNA TGTGCCACCAGCAGGGGAACAGCGGGGTTCTATGGCTACACCTTC. Translating gives CATSRGTAGFYGYTF.

This clone appeared a few times. The CDR3 is CASSQDGQGISGNTIYF. In DNA, the CDR3 is TGCGCCAGCAGCCAAGACGGCCAGGGGATCTCTGGAAACACCATATATTTT. The chain is built from TRBV4-3 and TRBJ1-3, with D maybe TRBD1 (6 bases). Trimming shortened V by 0 bases and J by 0 bases, and 12 bases separated the two germline ends. The CDR3 is 17 residues long. The germline V gene encodes CDR1 LGHNA and CDR2 YSLEER.

V gene TRBV7-2 combines with J gene TRBJ2-1, with a tentative D call TRBD2 (6 bases). The CDR3 is 14 residues long. Germline V lookup: CDR1 SGHTA, CDR2 FQGNSA. Between the trimmed V and J ends, which lost 2 bases and 7 bases, there was a span of 12 bases. The CDR3 loop reads CASSLMGGPNEQFF. In nucleotides, the CDR3 is TGTGCCAGCAGCTTAATGGGGGGTCCGAATGAGCAGTTCTTC. Supplemented by reference TRBV7-2 and TRBJ2-1, the full variable domain reads GAGVSQSPSNKVTEKGKDVELRCDPISGHTALYWYRQSLGQGLEFLIYFQGNSAPDKSGLPSDRFSAERTGGSVSTLTIQRTQQEDSAVYLCASSLMGGPNEQFFGPGTRLTVL.

This clone is medium-sized by share. The chain joins TRBV30 to TRBJ2-1, with 8 bases aligning to TRBD2. J lost 7 bases, V lost 0 bases, and 5 bases had no gene match. This CDR3 contains 14 residues. CDR1 and CDR2 (germline): GTSNPN, SVGIG (reference sequence). CDR3 protein: CAWSVLASGNEQFF. CDR3 DNA: TGTGCCTGGAGTGTACTGGCTAGCGGGAATGAGCAGTTCTTC.

The chain links TRBV5-1 to TRBJ2-1, with D maybe TRBD1 (5 bases). Trimming took off 4 bases at V and 0 bases at J, with 14 bases between the two ends. The CDR3 has 16 residues. The germline V gene encodes CDR1 SGHRS and CDR2 YFSETQ. The CDR3 loop is CASSVTGSGSYNEQFF. The CDR3 DNA reads as TGCGCCAGCAGCGTAACAGGCTCGGGCTCCTACAATGAGCAGTTCTTC.

The J gene is TRBJ1-6, the V gene TRBV7-2; 7 nucleotides align to TRBD1. In germline, CDR1 is SGHTA, CDR2 FQGNSA. J was trimmed by 8 bases and V by 3 bases; bases with no gene match: 7. The CDR3 is 15 residues long. CDR3 loop: CASSFLGTEDSPLHF. For the CDR3, the DNA is TGTGCCAGCAGCTTCCTAGGGACAGAGGATTCACCCCTCCACTTT.

V gene TRBV4-2 combines with J gene TRBJ1-2; 12 bases are a match to TRBD1. Germline lookup yields CDR1 LGHNA and CDR2 YNFKEQ. V lost 3 bases and J lost 4; bases outside the gene matches: 9. This CDR3 has 17 amino acids. CDR3 bases: TGTGCCAGCAGCCAGCCGGGACAGGGGGCGCAGTCCTATGGCTACACCTTC. This codes for CASSQPGQGAQSYGYTF.

The chain couples TRBV4-2 to TRBJ1-5, with D tentatively TRBD1 (5 bases). The V gene lost 6 bases and the J gene lost 3 bases, with 15 bases spanning the gap. The CDR3 is 15 residues long. Germline CDR1 reads LGHNA; CDR2 reads YNFKEQ. CDR3 loop: CASSLFRQTNQPQHF. As DNA, the CDR3 is TGTGCCAGCAGTTTATTTCGACAGACCAATCAGCCCCAGCATTTT.

The chain carries TRBV7-8 and TRBJ2-2, with D possibly being TRBD1 (5 bases). The V end was cut by 5 bases, the J end by 4 bases, with 17 bases between. Germline V gene lookup returns CDR1 SGHVS and CDR2 FQNEAQ. The CDR3 is made up of 16 amino acids. CDR3 protein: CASSPISGLVTGELFF. DNA of the CDR3: TGTGCCAGCAGCCCTATTTCAGGGCTGGTCACCGGGGAGCTGTTTTTT.

The table lists this clone with a few counts. The V gene is TRBV4-2, the J gene TRBJ2-3; 9 nucleotides align to TRBD1. V lost 1 base and J lost 6; bases outside the gene matches: 8. The CDR3 has 16 residues. Germline CDR1 is LGHNA and CDR2 is YNFKEQ. This CDR3 is CASSQGQGVSGDTQYF. The CDR3 nucleotides read TGTGCCAGCAGCCAAGGACAGGGGGTTAGCGGGGATACGCAGTATTTT.

V usage is TRBV2 and J usage is TRBJ2-1; 7 nucleotides agree with TRBD2. CDR1 is SNHLY and CDR2 is FYNNEI in the germline V gene. Trimming took 8 bases from V and 7 from J; bases not matched to a gene: 11. The CDR3 extends over 14 amino acids. CDR3 DNA: TGTGCCAGCTCGGGGGAGGGTGTCGGGAATGAGCAGTTCTTC. This gives the protein CASSGEGVGNEQFF.

In this sample, this clone turned up a few times. This rearrangement joins TRBV6-5 to TRBJ2-3, with D hard to call. The germline V gene has CDR1 MNHEY and CDR2 SVGAGI. CDR3 size: 13 residues. Trimming took 6 bases from V and 6 from J, leaving 13 bases between them. CDR3 sequence: CASSRHLQDTQYF. The CDR3 DNA sequence: TGTGCCAGCAGCAGACACCTGCAGGATACGCAGTATTTT.

This clone was observed a few times. Written as DNA, the CDR3 is TGTGCCAGCTCACCGTTCACCGGGAGCTCCTACGAGCAGTACTTC. This gives the protein CASSPFTGSSYEQYF. This sequence joins TRBV18 and TRBJ2-7, with D perhaps matching TRBD2 (6 bases). Germline-derived CDR1 and CDR2 are KGHSH and LQKENI. This CDR3 is built from 15 residues. Trimming stripped 3 bases from V and 0 bases from J, with 12 bases between.

V and J are TRBV10-2 and TRBJ2-5; possible D gene TRBD2, 7 bases. Germline CDR1 and CDR2: WSHSY and SAAADI. V lost 9 bases, J lost 4 bases, and 15 bases lay in between. This CDR3 region has 13 residues. In DNA, the CDR3 is TGCGCCAGTCGGCTCGGGGGGCCAGAGACCCAGTACTTC. Protein: CASRLGGPETQYF.

There are a few counts of this clone. This chain connects TRBV15 to TRBJ2-5; TRBD2 might be the D (5 bases). CDR3 length equals 15 residues. Trimming cost V 0 bases and J 1 base, with 9 bases left between them. Germline V gene sequence: CDR1 LNHNV, CDR2 YYDKDF (reference sequence). The CDR3 spells CATSRDTGSQETQYF. In DNA, the CDR3 is TGTGCCACCAGCAGAGATACGGGGTCCCAAGAGACCCAGTACTTC.

This clone occurred a few times. The chain employs TRBV4-3 and TRBJ2-3; the match to TRBD2 covers 8 bases. The CDR3 sequence is 20 residues long. With V trimmed by 0 bases and J by 4 bases, 18 bases remained unmatched. The germline V gene has CDR1 LGHNA and CDR2 YSLEER. The CDR3 region has the DNA TGCGCCAGCAGCCAAGATTTGGTCGGTGGGTCGGGACTAGAGCCAGATACGCAGTATTTT. Its translation is CASSQDLVGGSGLEPDTQYF.

This rearrangement joins TRBV5-1 to TRBJ2-1, with TRBD2 identical over 12 bases. V lost 0 bases and J lost 9; bases outside the gene matches: 7. The germline CDR1 and CDR2 sequences are SGHRS and YFSETQ. The CDR3 is 16 amino acids. The CDR3 is CASSLGTSGALGEQFF. CDR3 coding DNA: TGCGCCAGCAGCTTGGGGACTAGCGGGGCCCTCGGTGAGCAGTTCTTC.

This clone was counted between two and nine times. The rearrangement joins TRBV6-1 to TRBJ1-1; 9 bases fit TRBD1. The CDR3 consists of 14 residues. Germline V CDR1 and CDR2: MNHNS, SASEGT. V lost 6 bases and J lost 7; bases outside the gene matches: 9. The CDR3, as DNA: TGTGCCAGCAGGACCAGACAGGGGGACGGTGAAGCTTTCTTT. It specifies CASRTRQGDGEAFF.

This clone was seen more than once but under ten times. The chain links TRBV2 to TRBJ2-1, with 9 bases that match TRBD2. The CDR3 contains 16 residues. V lost 7 bases to trimming and J lost 0 bases; unmatched junction nucleotides: 7. Germline V gene data show CDR1 as SNHLY and CDR2 as FYNNEI. The DNA for the CDR3 is TGTGCCAGCACAAAGCTAGCGGGGAGCTCCTACAATGAGCAGTTCTTC. It is translated as CASTKLAGSSYNEQFF.

This clone was seen repeatedly, ten times or more. This chain links TRBV7-2 with TRBJ2-5, with TRBD1 identical over 9 bases. Germline loops: CDR1 SGHTA, CDR2 FQGNSA. The V gene end was trimmed by 5 bases and the J gene end by 2 bases; junction bases not matched to a gene: 6. The CDR3 has 15 residues. This chain's CDR3 is CASSGNRGLQETQYF. The CDR3 bases are TGTGCCAGCAGCGGAAACAGGGGGCTGCAAGAGACCCAGTACTTC.

This clone occurred a few times. This chain joins TRBV4-2 and TRBJ2-3; 7 nucleotides agree with TRBD2. Germline CDR1 LGHNA, CDR2 YNFKEQ. V lost 4 bases and J lost 1; bases outside the gene matches: 5. The CDR3 spans 15 residues. CDR3 bases: TGTGCCAGCAGCCGGGCGGGGGTCCGCACAGATACGCAGTATTTT. Translating it yields CASSRAGVRTDTQYF.

V and J are TRBV30 and TRBJ1-3; D perhaps matches TRBD1 (5 bases). The CDR3 sequence is 16 residues long. V lost 0 bases and J lost 3, with 15 bases in between. Germline-derived CDR1 and CDR2 are GTSNPN and SVGIG (reference sequence). CDR3 nucleotide sequence: TGTGCCTGGAGTGTACTGGAGCAGGGCGATGGAAACACCATATATTTT. This codes for CAWSVLEQGDGNTIYF.